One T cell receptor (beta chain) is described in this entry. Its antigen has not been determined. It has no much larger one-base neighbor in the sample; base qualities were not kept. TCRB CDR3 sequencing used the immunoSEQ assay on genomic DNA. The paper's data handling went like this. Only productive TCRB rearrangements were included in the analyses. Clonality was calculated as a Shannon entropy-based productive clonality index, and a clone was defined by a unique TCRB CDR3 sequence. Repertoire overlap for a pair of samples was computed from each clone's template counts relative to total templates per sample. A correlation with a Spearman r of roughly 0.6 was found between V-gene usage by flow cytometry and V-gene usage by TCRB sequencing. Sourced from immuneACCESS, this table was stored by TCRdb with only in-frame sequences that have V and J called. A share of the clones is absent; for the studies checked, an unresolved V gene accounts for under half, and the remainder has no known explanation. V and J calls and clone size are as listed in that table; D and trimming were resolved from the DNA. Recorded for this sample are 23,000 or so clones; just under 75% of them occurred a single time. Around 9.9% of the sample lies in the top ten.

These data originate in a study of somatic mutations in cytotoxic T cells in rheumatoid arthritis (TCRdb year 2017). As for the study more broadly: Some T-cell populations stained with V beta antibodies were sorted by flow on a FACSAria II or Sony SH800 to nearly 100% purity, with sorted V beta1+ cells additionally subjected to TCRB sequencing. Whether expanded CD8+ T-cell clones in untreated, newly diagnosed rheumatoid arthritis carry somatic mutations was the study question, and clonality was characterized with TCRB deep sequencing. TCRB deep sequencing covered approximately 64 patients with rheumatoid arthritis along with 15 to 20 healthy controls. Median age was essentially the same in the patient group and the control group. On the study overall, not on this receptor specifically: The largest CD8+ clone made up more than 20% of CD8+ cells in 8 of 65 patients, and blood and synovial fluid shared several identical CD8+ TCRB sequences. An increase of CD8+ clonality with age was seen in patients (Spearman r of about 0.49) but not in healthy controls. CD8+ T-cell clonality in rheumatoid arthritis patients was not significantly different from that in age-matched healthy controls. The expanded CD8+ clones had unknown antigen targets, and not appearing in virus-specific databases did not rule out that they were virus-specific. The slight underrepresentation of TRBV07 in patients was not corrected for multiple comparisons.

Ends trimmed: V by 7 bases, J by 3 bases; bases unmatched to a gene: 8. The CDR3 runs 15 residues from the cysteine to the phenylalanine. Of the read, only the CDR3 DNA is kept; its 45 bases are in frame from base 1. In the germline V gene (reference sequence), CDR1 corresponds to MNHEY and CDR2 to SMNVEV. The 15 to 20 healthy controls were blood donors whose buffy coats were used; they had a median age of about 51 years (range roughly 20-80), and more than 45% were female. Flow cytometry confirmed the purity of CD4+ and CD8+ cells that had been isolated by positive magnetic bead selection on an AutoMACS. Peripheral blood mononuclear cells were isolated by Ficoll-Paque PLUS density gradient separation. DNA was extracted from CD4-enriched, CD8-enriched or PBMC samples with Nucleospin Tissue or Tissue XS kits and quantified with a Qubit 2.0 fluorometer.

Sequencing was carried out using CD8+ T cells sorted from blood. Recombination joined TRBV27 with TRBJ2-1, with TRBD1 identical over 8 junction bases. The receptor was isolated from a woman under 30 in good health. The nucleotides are TGTGCCAGCATGATCACAGGGGGTAACTACAATGAGCAGTTCTTC. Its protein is CASMITGGNYNEQFF.